These 27 T cell receptor beta chains came from one sample sequenced in a study of T-cell memory formation after mild COVID-19. Each CDR3 protein gets one entry after TCRdb re-called the 5' RACE reads with MiXCR. Altogether about 280,000 distinct CDR3 sequences are present, under 8.5% being singletons, with the ten largest covering 20% to 25%. The specimen sequenced was PBMCs or a T cell subset sorted from them (not recorded which). These receptors came from a man between 18 and 35 years old who had mild COVID-19 (a few samples of this study predate the infection). Cell type and time point are not known.

This clonotype was seen many times. The rearrangement links TRBV6-1 to TRBJ1-1; perhaps TRBD1 as D (6 bases). V was pared by 6 bases and J by 3 bases, with 17 bases between. This CDR3 is 15 amino acids long. Germline CDR1 is MNHNS and CDR2 is SASEGT. The DNA for the CDR3 is TGTGCCAGCAGCGCAATGGGAGGGGGGTACACTGAAGCTTTCTTT. It specifies CASSAMGGGYTEAFF.

This chain uses TRBV21-1 with TRBJ1-2; whether TRBD1, the table's D call, matches the DNA was not checked. TRBV21-1 is noted as a pseudogene. CDR3 size: 17 residues. CDR3 nucleotide sequence: TGTGCCAGCAGCAAAGAATTGAGGGGGCAGTCAGACTATGGCTACACCTTC. Protein product: CASSKELRGQSDYGYTF.

This clonotype appeared a few times. V gene TRBV27 combines with J gene TRBJ2-1; D possibly matches TRBD1 or TRBD2 (5 bases each). V was cut by 6 bases and J by 5 bases, with 17 bases left in between. The CDR3 consists of 15 residues. In germline, CDR1 is MNHEY, CDR2 SMNVEV (reference sequence). CDR3 residues: CASSRGGIGDNEQFF. CDR3 in DNA: TGTGCCAGCAGCCGGGGCGGAATTGGCGACAATGAGCAGTTCTTC.

This clonotype was counted only a few times. This rearrangement joins TRBV11-2 to TRBJ2-2, with D uncertain. In germline, CDR1 is SGHAT, CDR2 FQNNGV. V lost 2 bases, J lost 0 bases, and 13 bases lay in between. The CDR3 is made up of 17 amino acids. CDR3 region: CASSLNFGYANTGELFF. CDR3 sequence (DNA): TGTGCCAGCAGCTTAAATTTCGGCTACGCGAACACCGGGGAGCTGTTTTTT.

This chain connects TRBV9 to TRBJ1-6; D possibly corresponds to TRBD1 (6 bases). The germline V gene has CDR1 SGDLS and CDR2 YYNGEE. The V end lost 4 bases, the J end lost 10 bases, and 21 bases lay between the germline ends. The CDR3 has 16 residues. CDR3 protein: CASSLRAGVGWSPLHF. CDR3 DNA: TGTGCCAGCAGCCTCCGAGCAGGGGTCGGGTGGTCACCCCTCCACTTT.

This clonotype was seen more than once but under ten times. V and J are TRBV29-1 and TRBJ2-5; D unclear. Per germline, CDR1 SQVTM and CDR2 ANQGSEA. This CDR3 is 14 amino acids long. The germline V and J ends were trimmed by 0 bases and 2 bases, with 10 bases remaining between them. CDR3 in DNA: TGCAGCGTTGAAGATTTCGGTTTACAAGAGACCCAGTACTTC. Translating gives CSVEDFGLQETQYF. The whole variable domain, filled in from reference TRBV29-1 and TRBJ2-5, reads SAVISQKPSRDICQRGTSLTIQCQVDSQVTMMFWYRQQPGQSLTLIATANQGSEATYESGFVIDKFPISRPNLTFSTLTVSNMSPEDSSIYLCSVEDFGLQETQYFGPGTRLLVL.

This clonotype was observed many times. The chain is built from TRBV20-1 and TRBJ2-3; D not certain. This CDR3 comprises 11 residues. Trimming removed 1 base at V and 4 bases at J, with 3 bases between. Germline V gives CDR1 DFQATT, CDR2 SNEGSKA (reference sequence). CDR3 loop: CSARGPDTQYF. CDR3 coding DNA: TGCAGTGCTAGAGGGCCAGATACGCAGTATTTT.

The J gene is TRBJ2-7, the V gene TRBV10-3, with D tentatively TRBD1 (5 bases). This CDR3 comprises 13 residues. V was cut by 6 bases and J by 4 bases, with 13 bases left in between. Germline loops: CDR1 ENHRY, CDR2 SYGVKD. The CDR3 loop reads CAIRRGEDYEQYF. Written as DNA, the CDR3 is TGTGCCATCAGAAGGGGTGAGGATTACGAGCAGTACTTC.

This sequence joins TRBV5-4 and TRBJ2-3; perhaps D is TRBD1 or TRBD2 (6 bases each). The CDR3 runs to 15 residues. Germline V gene sequence: CDR1 SGHNT, CDR2 YYREEE (reference sequence). The V end was cut by 4 bases, the J end by 5 bases, with 17 bases between. This chain's CDR3 is CASSPRWGARDTQYF. In DNA, the CDR3 is TGTGCCAGCAGCCCCCGGTGGGGGGCTAGAGATACGCAGTATTTT.

The chain recombines TRBV7-2 with TRBJ1-5, with D possibly matching TRBD1 (6 bases). Looked up from germline, CDR1 is SGHTA and CDR2 is FQGNSA. The CDR3 totals 14 residues. The V end lost 2 bases, the J end lost 3 bases, and 8 bases lay between the germline ends. The CDR3 DNA sequence: TGTGCCAGCAGCTTAAGACAGGTCAATCAGCCCCAGCATTTT. It is translated as CASSLRQVNQPQHF.

The chain uses TRBV24-1 and TRBJ1-1; a possible D gene is TRBD1 (5 bases). Trimming took off 3 bases at V and 3 bases at J, with 13 bases between the two ends. Per the germline V gene, CDR1 is KGHDR and CDR2 is SFDVKD. The CDR3 totals 15 residues. CDR3 nucleotide sequence: TGTGCCACCAGTGATGATCCAGTGGGGGACACTGAAGCTTTCTTT. The encoded protein is CATSDDPVGDTEAFF.

This clonotype was picked up a small number of times. The CDR3 DNA reads TGTGCCAGCAGCTTGGGGGGGGTTGAGTCTCAGTATTTT. This sequence encodes CASSLGGVESQYF. The chain carries TRBV7-2 and TRBJ2-3; 7 bases are a match to TRBD2. V shed 3 bases, J shed 12 bases, and the junction held 9 bases outside the gene matches. Germline-derived CDR1 and CDR2 are SGHTA and FQGNSA. The CDR3 is 13 residues long.

The chain couples TRBV5-1 to TRBJ2-2; D not certain. The CDR3 runs to 15 residues. The V gene lost 1 base and the J gene lost 6 bases, with 13 bases spanning the gap. Germline-derived CDR1 and CDR2 are SGHRS and YFSETQ. The CDR3 sequence: CASSLSTAGAGELFF. In DNA, the CDR3 is TGCGCCAGCAGCTTGAGTACGGCTGGGGCCGGGGAGCTGTTTTTT. Full variable domain (outside the CDR3, taken from reference TRBV5-1 and TRBJ2-2): KAGVTQTPRYLIKTRGQQVTLSCSPISGHRSVSWYQQTPGQGLQFLFEYFSETQRNKGNFPGRFSGRQFSNSRSEMNVSTLELGDSALYLCASSLSTAGAGELFFGEGSRLTVL.

V and J are TRBV5-5 and TRBJ2-7; TRBD1 matches at 9 bases. V lost 1 base to trimming and J lost 4 bases; unmatched junction nucleotides: 12. Per the germline V gene, CDR1 is SGHKS and CDR2 is YYEKEE (reference sequence). This CDR3 has 17 residues. The CDR3 DNA reads TGTGCCAGCAGCTTGTTTGGGATGGGACAGGGAACTTACGAGCAGTACGTC. The encoded protein is CASSLFGMGQGTYEQYV.

This clonotype was seen a handful of times. This sequence joins TRBV6-5 and TRBJ2-2; D unresolved. There are 14 residues in the CDR3. Trimming removed 7 bases at V and 3 bases at J, with 12 bases between. Germline CDR1 is MNHEY and CDR2 is SVGAGI. The CDR3 DNA is TGTGCCAGCACCCACGCCCGCTACACCGGGGAGCTGTTTTTT. It translates to CASTHARYTGELFF.

This clonotype was found a few times. The chain is built from TRBV12-3 or TRBV12-4 and TRBJ2-4, with TRBD2 matching over 8 bases. V lost 2 bases and J lost 8; bases outside the gene matches: 8. The CDR3 is made up of 15 amino acids. As DNA, the CDR3 is TGTGCCAGCAGTTTACGGGGGGCCGGGAGGGACATTCAGTACTTC. Its translation: CASSLRGAGRDIQYF.

This clonotype was recorded a few times. This sequence joins TRBV4-1 and TRBJ2-2; possible D gene TRBD2, 6 bases. Trimming pared 1 base from V and 3 bases from J, leaving 15 bases between. CDR1 is MGHRA, CDR2 YSYEKL, per germline. The CDR3 runs 17 residues. The CDR3: CASSQGVRTIDTGELFF. CDR3 DNA: TGCGCCAGCAGCCAAGGAGTAAGGACTATCGACACCGGGGAGCTGTTTTTT.

This clonotype was counted only a few times. The CDR3 protein is CSARPPLIGRNQPQHF. DNA for the CDR3: TGCAGTGCTAGACCTCCATTGATAGGCCGCAATCAGCCCCAGCATTTT. The chain joins TRBV20-1 to TRBJ1-5, with D unresolved. Trimming shortened V by 2 bases and J by 2 bases, and 16 bases separated the two germline ends. This CDR3 is 16 amino acids long. CDR1 is DFQATT and CDR2 is SNEGSKA in the germline V gene (reference sequence).

In its sample, this clonotype was seen many times. This chain joins TRBV4-2 and TRBJ2-3; 7 bases are shared with TRBD2. The CDR3 consists of 16 residues. Trimming took 1 base from V and 1 from J; bases not matched to a gene: 5. The germline V gene has CDR1 LGHNA and CDR2 YNFKEQ. The CDR3 bases are TGTGCCAGCAGCCAAGTTGGGGGGGACCGCACAGATACGCAGTATTTT. Protein: CASSQVGGDRTDTQYF.

This clonotype occurred a few times. The chain joins TRBV5-1 to TRBJ2-6, with TRBD1 matching 9 bases. The CDR3 has 18 residues. Losses at the gene ends were 5 bases for V and 1 base for J; bases not matched to a gene: 10. Germline lookup yields CDR1 SGHRS and CDR2 YFSETQ. The CDR3 reads CASRSSGTGPSGANVLTF. CDR3 nucleotides: TGCGCCAGCAGATCTTCCGGGACAGGGCCTTCTGGGGCCAACGTCCTGACTTTC. Drawing the rest from reference TRBV5-1 and TRBJ2-6, the complete variable domain is KAGVTQTPRYLIKTRGQQVTLSCSPISGHRSVSWYQQTPGQGLQFLFEYFSETQRNKGNFPGRFSGRQFSNSRSEMNVSTLELGDSALYLCASRSSGTGPSGANVLTFGAGSRLTVL.

There are a few counts of this clonotype. The chain is built from TRBV7-2 and TRBJ1-4; D is uncertain. Trimming stripped 5 bases from V and 5 bases from J, with 15 bases between. Germline loops: CDR1 SGHTA, CDR2 FQGNSA. The length of the CDR3 is 15 residues. CDR3 loop: CASSLGPVPNEKLFF. CDR3 coding DNA: TGTGCCAGCAGCCTAGGCCCGGTCCCGAATGAAAAACTGTTTTTT.

The sample holds a few counts of this clonotype. The chain uses TRBV28 and TRBJ2-7; D may be TRBD1 (6 bases). The V gene's germline CDR1 is MDHEN and CDR2 SYDVKM. The V and J ends lost 5 bases and 2 bases respectively, with 13 bases between them. This CDR3 has 14 residues. Here the CDR3 reads CASSKPGQTYEQYV. For the CDR3, the DNA is TGTGCCAGCAGTAAGCCGGGACAAACCTACGAGCAGTACGTC.

This chain connects TRBV7-2 to TRBJ1-2; D is unresolved. Trimming shortened V by 5 bases and J by 6 bases, and 10 bases separated the two germline ends. The CDR3 is made up of 12 amino acids. Germline V lookup: CDR1 SGHTA, CDR2 FQGNSA. The CDR3 DNA reads TGTGCCAGCAGCCGCCTGAGGGATGGCTACACCTTC. Its protein product is CASSRLRDGYTF.

The V call is TRBV18, the J call TRBJ1-1, with D perhaps matching TRBD1 (5 bases). The germline V gene encodes CDR1 KGHSH and CDR2 LQKENI. V lost 3 bases and J lost 3, with 5 bases in between. The CDR3 has 12 residues. The CDR3 nucleotides are TGTGCCAGCTCACCCAGGGACACTGAAGCTTTCTTT. Translated, it gives CASSPRDTEAFF.

This clonotype has a handful of counts. The chain recombines TRBV5-4 with TRBJ1-2; D unresolved. The CDR3 consists of 11 residues. Germline loops: CDR1 SGHNT, CDR2 YYREEE (reference sequence). V lost 1 base, J lost 8 bases, and 6 bases lay in between. CDR3 DNA: TGTGCCAGCAGCTTGTCTTCAGGCTACACCTTC. This sequence encodes CASSLSSGYTF.

The sample holds many counts of this clonotype. The chain combines TRBV5-1 with TRBJ1-2, with D possibly being TRBD1 (5 bases). Per germline, CDR1 SGHRS and CDR2 YFSETQ. The CDR3 is 14 amino acids. Trimming removed 0 bases at V and 7 bases at J, with 13 bases between. CDR3 sequence (DNA): TGCGCCAGCAGCTTGGCCCTAGGGGCGTCTGGCTACACCTTC. It codes for CASSLALGASGYTF.

This clonotype has a handful of counts. J is TRBJ1-5 and V is TRBV2; tentatively, D is TRBD1 (5 bases). Trimming left V 2 bases short and J 5 bases short, with 10 bases between. Per germline, CDR1 SNHLY and CDR2 FYNNEI. The CDR3 totals 14 residues. Here the CDR3 reads CASSEIGAYQPQHF. CDR3 DNA sequence: TGTGCCAGCAGTGAAATAGGGGCGTATCAGCCCCAGCATTTT.